The table lists the clone carrying this T cell receptor (beta chain) with many counts. Its antigen is currently unknown. The data stem from a study of neurological immune-mediated disorders. Germline CDR1 SGHRS, CDR2 YFSETQ. The CDR3 contains 14 residues. Deletions cut 3 bases from V and 4 bases from J, with 13 bases between. Noted time point: longitudinal time-point 3. Study-level findings and limits: The level of TCR clonal expansion was highest in patients with HTLV-1-associated myelopathy and lowest in multiple sclerosis, where it fell below the level seen in healthy controls. Expanded clones shared no CDR3 amino acid sequences across subjects, suggesting private repertoires in all groups.

Synthesis of cDNA used 5'RACE (with 10-nucleotide random UMIs). TCRdb re-analysed the 5' RACE reads in MiXCR, keeping a single row per CDR3 protein. The sample records about 80,000 distinct CDR3 sequences, roughly 4.3% being singletons. Sequences were obtained from PBMCs. The TCR sequence derives from a woman in her sixties or seventies with multiple sclerosis. V usage is TRBV5-1 and J usage is TRBJ2-5, with D possibly matching TRBD2 (5 bases). CDR3 amino acids: CASSSPSFGETQYF. CDR3 nucleotide sequence: TGCGCCAGCAGCTCCCCTAGCTTCGGAGAGACCCAGTACTTC.